Listed below are T cell receptor beta chains from one sample, sequenced in a study of beta chain features in type 1 diabetes. Sequencing used immunoSEQ multiplex PCR; TCRdb keeps in-frame clones, though not all of them. Seen here are about 660,000 clones, over 11% observed once, and the top ten hold roughly 0.04%. Sequencing was carried out using naive CD4+ T cells from blood. The receptors originated from a man younger than 35 with type 1 diabetes. Both conserved end residues are part of each CDR3. Each record gives: D gene, J gene, V gene, clone size, CDR3 protein, CDR3 DNA. The D gene is left open where the match is weak. The size entry is marked missing in some rows and otherwise reads once, few, many or a size class.

TRBD1,TRBJ1-4,TRBV27,.,CASSPWTGAEKLFF,TGTGCCAGCAGTCCCTGGACAGGGGCCGAAAAACTGTTTTTT
.,TRBJ2-5,TRBV25-1,few,CASSDGERETQYF,TGTGCCAGCAGTGATGGGGAAAGAGAGACCCAGTACTTC
TRBD1,TRBJ2-7,TRBV5-4,few,CASSLQGAPYEQYF,TGTGCCAGCAGCTTACAGGGGGCCCCCTACGAGCAGTACTTC
TRBD2,TRBJ2-1,TRBV10-3,.,CAISEPAGGNYNEQFF,TGTGCCATCAGTGAGCCCGCGGGGGGCAACTACAATGAGCAGTTCTTC
TRBD2,TRBJ2-7,TRBV11-2,.,CASSSLAGGPREQYF,TGTGCCAGCAGCTCGTTAGCGGGAGGGCCACGAGAGCAGTACTTC
TRBD2,TRBJ2-7,TRBV5-6,few,CASNSGGIEPQYF,TGTGCCAGCAACTCGGGAGGGATCGAACCACAGTACTTC
.,TRBJ1-1,TRBV5-1,.,CASSSAAAGMNTEAFF,TGCGCCAGCAGCAGCGCGGCTGCAGGAATGAACACTGAAGCTTTCTTT
TRBD1,TRBJ1-5,TRBV19,.,CASSPQGAFNQPQHF,TGTGCCAGTAGCCCACAGGGGGCCTTTAATCAGCCCCAGCATTTT
TRBD1,TRBJ1-4,TRBV4-3,few,CASSQDLTGDEKLFF,TGCGCCAGCAGCCAAGATTTAACAGGGGATGAAAAACTGTTTTTT
TRBD1,TRBJ1-2,TRBV7-9,.,CASSLGDRGDGYTF,TGTGCCAGCAGCTTAGGGGACAGGGGTGATGGCTACACCTTC
.,TRBJ2-3,TRBV6-5,few,CASSYHPQGDTQYF,TGTGCCAGCAGTTATCACCCACAGGGAGATACGCAGTATTTT
TRBD1,TRBJ2-5,TRBV6-6,few,CASSYGQGIIETQYF,TGTGCCAGCAGTTACGGACAGGGGATTATAGAGACCCAGTACTTC
.,TRBJ2-5,TRBV7-2,.,CASSLSRSAETQYF,TGTGCCAGCAGCTTATCGCGGTCTGCGGAGACCCAGTACTTC
.,TRBJ2-5,TRBV7-2,.,CASSLVYRSPGTETQYF,TGTGCCAGCAGCTTAGTATATAGGTCTCCGGGCACAGAGACCCAGTACTTC
TRBD1,TRBJ1-1,TRBV30,.,CAWIGQGAPAFF,TGTGCCTGGATAGGACAGGGCGCCCCAGCTTTCTTT
.,TRBJ2-3,TRBV4-1,.,CASSPRTRTSRGITDTQYF,TGCGCCAGCAGCCCCAGGACAAGAACTAGCCGAGGGATCACAGATACGCAGTATTTT
TRBD1,TRBJ1-1,TRBV18,.,CASSIGTGREAFF,TGTGCCAGCTCAATCGGGACAGGGCGCGAAGCTTTCTTT
.,TRBJ1-6,TRBV9,few,CASSVEGSSYNSPLHF,TGTGCCAGCAGCGTCGAGGGGAGCTCCTATAATTCACCCCTCCACTTT
.,TRBJ1-1,TRBV29-1,.,CSVPSAGMGTEAFF,TGCAGCGTCCCTTCCGCAGGGATGGGCACTGAAGCTTTCTTT
.,TRBJ1-5,TRBV30,few,CAWAPPQSGNQPQHF,TGTGCCTGGGCTCCCCCGCAATCGGGAAATCAGCCCCAGCATTTT
.,TRBJ2-5,TRBV18,few,CASSPRGLQETQYF,TGTGCCAGCTCACCACGGGGGCTCCAAGAGACCCAGTACTTC
.,TRBJ1-2,TRBV19,few,CASSPSTFGSRGYTF,TGTGCCAGTAGTCCCTCGACCTTTGGCAGCAGGGGCTACACCTTC
.,TRBJ2-3,TRBV19,once,CASSLRGPRDTQYF,TGTGCCAGTAGTCTACGGGGACCCAGGGATACGCAGTATTTT
.,TRBJ2-3,TRBV27,.,CASSSYDLGTDTQYF,TGTGCCAGCAGTTCGTATGATTTGGGCACAGATACGCAGTATTTT
.,TRBJ2-1,TRBV11-2,few,CASSGEGHNEQFF,TGTGCCAGCAGCGGTGAGGGCCACAATGAGCAGTTCTTC
.,TRBJ2-3,TRBV4-3,few,CASSPQVLGRFQDTQYF,TGCGCCAGCAGCCCCCAGGTTTTAGGCAGGTTCCAGGATACGCAGTATTTT
.,TRBJ2-7,TRBV15,.,CATSRRTGSYEQYF,TGTGCCACCAGCAGACGGACGGGATCCTACGAGCAGTACTTC
.,TRBJ1-5,TRBV30,.,CAWSRVGQPQHF,TGTGCCTGGAGTAGAGTTGGTCAGCCCCAGCATTTT
.,TRBJ1-6,TRBV30,few,CAWSDRRGSSPLHF,TGTGCCTGGAGTGACCGCAGGGGAAGTTCACCCCTCCACTTT
TRBD1,TRBJ2-7,TRBV7-9,few,CASRYTGGPSYEQYF,TGTGCCAGCAGATACACAGGGGGTCCCTCCTACGAGCAGTACTTC
.,TRBJ2-1,TRBV7-9,.,CASSPGEQFF,TGTGCCAGCAGCCCCGGGGAGCAGTTCTTC
.,TRBJ2-1,TRBV29-1,few,CSVARQLSSYNEQFF,TGCAGCGTTGCGAGGCAGTTAAGCTCCTACAATGAGCAGTTCTTC
.,TRBJ2-6,TRBV25-1,.,CASSELKFSGANVLTF,TGTGCCAGCAGTGAGTTGAAGTTCTCTGGGGCCAACGTCCTGACTTTC
.,TRBJ1-2,TRBV27,few,CASSPRRGSGPLGYTF,TGTGCCAGCAGTCCACGAAGGGGTTCTGGACCCCTTGGCTACACCTTC
.,TRBJ2-1,TRBV7-2,.,CASSLARPVGIHEQFF,TGTGCCAGCAGCTTAGCCCGCCCGGTGGGTATCCATGAGCAGTTCTTC
.,TRBJ2-6,TRBV15,few,CATREGIPGANVLTF,TGTGCCACCAGGGAGGGTATCCCTGGGGCCAACGTCCTGACTTTC
.,TRBJ1-1,TRBV29-1,.,CSVERAIGGRAPRNTEAFF,TGCAGCGTTGAAAGGGCTATAGGAGGGAGGGCGCCTAGGAACACTGAAGCTTTCTTT
.,TRBJ2-1,TRBV14,.,CASSLHGQSNEQFF,TGTGCCAGCAGCCTACACGGACAGAGCAATGAGCAGTTCTTC
.,TRBJ2-2,TRBV19,few,CASSTGFGGNTGELFF,TGTGCCAGTAGTACCGGTTTCGGAGGGAACACCGGGGAGCTGTTTTTT
.,TRBJ1-2,TRBV4-1,.,CASSQDIQGGGYTF,TGCGCCAGCAGCCAAGATATTCAGGGAGGTGGCTACACCTTC
TRBD2,TRBJ2-3,TRBV9,.,CASSVGEGDTQYF,TGTGCCAGCAGCGTAGGGGAGGGGGATACGCAGTATTTT
.,TRBJ1-1,TRBV4-2,few,CASSQASEAFF,TGTGCCAGCAGCCAAGCGAGTGAAGCTTTCTTT
TRBD1,TRBJ1-4,TRBV9,few,CASSGTGGEKLFF,TGTGCCAGCAGCGGGACAGGGGGAGAAAAACTGTTTTTT
.,TRBJ2-3,TRBV5-1,.,CASNTGPRGDTQYF,TGCGCCAGCAACACGGGCCCACGAGGGGATACGCAGTATTTT
TRBD1,TRBJ1-5,TRBV5-1,.,CASSLAGGRQPQHF,TGCGCCAGCAGCTTGGCAGGGGGGAGACAGCCCCAGCATTTT
.,TRBJ1-3,TRBV9,once,CASSRGTRVGGNTIYF,TGTGCCAGCAGCAGAGGGACTCGGGTGGGTGGAAACACCATATATTTT